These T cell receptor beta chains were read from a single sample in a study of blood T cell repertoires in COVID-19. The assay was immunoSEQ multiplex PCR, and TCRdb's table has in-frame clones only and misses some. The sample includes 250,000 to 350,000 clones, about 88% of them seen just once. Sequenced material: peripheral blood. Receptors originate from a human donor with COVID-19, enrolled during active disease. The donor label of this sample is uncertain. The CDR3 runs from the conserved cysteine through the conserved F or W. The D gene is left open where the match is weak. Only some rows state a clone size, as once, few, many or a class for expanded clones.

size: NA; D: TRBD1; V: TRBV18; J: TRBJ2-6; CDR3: CASSPLPGTGTGANVLTF; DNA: TGTGCCAGCTCACCTCTTCCCGGGACAGGGACTGGGGCCAACGTCCTGACTTTC
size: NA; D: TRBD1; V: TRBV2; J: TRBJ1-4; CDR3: CASRGDRGREKLFF; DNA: TGTGCCAGCAGGGGCGACAGGGGTCGTGAAAAACTGTTTTTT
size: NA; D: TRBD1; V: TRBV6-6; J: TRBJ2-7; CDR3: CASRPTGAPYEQYF; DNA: TGTGCCAGCAGACCTACAGGGGCACCCTACGAGCAGTACTTC
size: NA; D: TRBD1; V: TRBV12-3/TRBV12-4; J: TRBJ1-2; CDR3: CASRQGAGYGYTF; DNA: TGTGCCAGCAGACAGGGGGCTGGCTATGGCTACACCTTC
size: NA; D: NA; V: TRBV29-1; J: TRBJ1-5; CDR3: CSASTDSNQPQHF; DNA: TGCAGCGCCTCTACCGATAGCAATCAGCCCCAGCATTTT
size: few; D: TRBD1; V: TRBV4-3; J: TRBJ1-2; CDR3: CASSPLETGGYTF; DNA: TGCGCCAGCAGCCCTCTAGAGACAGGGGGCTACACCTTC
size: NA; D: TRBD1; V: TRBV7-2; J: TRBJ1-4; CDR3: CASSPGDRGRLATNEKLFF; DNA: TGTGCCAGCAGCCCAGGGGACAGGGGGCGTCTTGCAACTAATGAAAAACTGTTTTTT
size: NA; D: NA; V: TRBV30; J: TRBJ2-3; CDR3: CAWSGGGTDTQYF; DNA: TGTGCCTGGAGTGGGGGAGGAACAGATACGCAGTATTTT
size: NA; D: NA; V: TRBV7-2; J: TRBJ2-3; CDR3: CASSLVGTDTQYF; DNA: TGTGCCAGCAGCCTCGTTGGCACAGATACGCAGTATTTT
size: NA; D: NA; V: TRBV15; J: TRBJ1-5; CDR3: CATGRTGVSNQPQHF; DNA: TGTGCCACCGGGAGGACCGGGGTGAGCAATCAGCCCCAGCATTTT
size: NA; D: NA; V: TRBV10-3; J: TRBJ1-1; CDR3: CAIIDRNTEAFF; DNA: TGTGCCATCATTGACAGGAACACTGAAGCTTTCTTT
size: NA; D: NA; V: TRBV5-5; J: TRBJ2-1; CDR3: CASSLEGGMTYNEQFF; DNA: TGTGCCAGCAGCTTGGAAGGGGGAATGACCTACAATGAGCAGTTCTTC
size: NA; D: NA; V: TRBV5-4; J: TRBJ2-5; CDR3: CASSQAGTRLVETQYF; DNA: TGTGCCAGCAGCCAAGCAGGGACTCGGCTGGTAGAGACCCAGTACTTC
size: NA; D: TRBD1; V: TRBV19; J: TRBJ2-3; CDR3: CASSSRTGVSDTQYF; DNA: TGTGCCAGTAGTAGCCGGACAGGGGTGAGCGATACGCAGTATTTT
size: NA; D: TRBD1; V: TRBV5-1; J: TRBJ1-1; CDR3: CASSWNTGTGGTEAFF; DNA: TGCGCCAGCAGCTGGAATACCGGGACAGGGGGGACTGAAGCTTTCTTT
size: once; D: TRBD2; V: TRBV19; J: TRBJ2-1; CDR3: CASKAGGHRFDEQFF; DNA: TGTGCCAGTAAGGCGGGAGGACACCGCTTTGATGAGCAGTTCTTC
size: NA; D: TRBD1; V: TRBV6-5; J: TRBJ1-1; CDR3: CASTRQGAETEAFF; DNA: TGTGCCAGCACCCGACAGGGGGCGGAGACTGAAGCTTTCTTT